This T cell receptor (beta chain) was found in a study of T cells in Graves' hyperthyroidism and ophthalmopathy. In regard to this clonotype: No antigen is known for it.

The V end was cut by 1 base, the J end by 4 bases, with 11 bases between. The CDR3 totals 15 residues. Study-wide results and limits: Blood also showed most of the thyroid clonotypes that were expanded above 0.001.

Amplification of TCR beta CDR3 regions used RNA as the template. The primer set for the first-round RT-PCR of the TCR CDR3 was HTBI. TCRdb re-derived calls from the multiplex PCR reads in MiXCR, one entry per CDR3 protein. The sample shows some 760,000 distinct CDR3 sequences, approximately 14% of them seen only once. The TCR was taken from a woman under 30 with Graves' hyperthyroidism. Sequenced material: blood. The chain links TRBV12-3 or TRBV12-4 to TRBJ2-1, with a tentative D call TRBD2 (6 bases). The chain's CDR3 is CASSLERLAYNEQFF. In DNA, the CDR3 is TGTGCCAGCAGTTTAGAACGGCTAGCGTACAATGAGCAGTTCTTC.